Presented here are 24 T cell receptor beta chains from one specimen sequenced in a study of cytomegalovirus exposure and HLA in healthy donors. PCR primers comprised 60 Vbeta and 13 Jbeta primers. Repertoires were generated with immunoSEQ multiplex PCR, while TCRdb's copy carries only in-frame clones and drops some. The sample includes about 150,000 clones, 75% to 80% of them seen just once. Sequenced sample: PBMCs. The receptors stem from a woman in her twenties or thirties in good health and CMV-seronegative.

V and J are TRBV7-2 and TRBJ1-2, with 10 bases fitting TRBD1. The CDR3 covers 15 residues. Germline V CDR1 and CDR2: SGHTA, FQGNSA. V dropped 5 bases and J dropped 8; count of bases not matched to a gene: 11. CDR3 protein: CASSPETGGHKGYTF. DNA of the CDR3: TGTGCCAGCAGCCCGGAGACAGGGGGCCATAAAGGCTACACCTTC.

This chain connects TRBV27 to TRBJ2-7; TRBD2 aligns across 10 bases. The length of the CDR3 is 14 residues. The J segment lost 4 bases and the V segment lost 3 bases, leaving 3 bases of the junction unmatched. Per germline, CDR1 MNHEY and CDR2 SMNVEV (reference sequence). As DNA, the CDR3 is TGTGCCAGCAGTTTCACTAGCGGGGCATACGAGCAGTACTTC. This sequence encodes CASSFTSGAYEQYF.

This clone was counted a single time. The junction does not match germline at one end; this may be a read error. Here the CDR3 DNA reads TGTACCAGCTCCGAAGGACCCGGGATGAACACTGAAGCTTTCTTT. Its translation: CTSSEGPGMNTEAFF. V gene TRBV6-1 combines with J gene TRBJ1-1; D remains unclear. CDR3 length: 15 residues. CDR1 is MNHNS, CDR2 SASEGT, per germline.

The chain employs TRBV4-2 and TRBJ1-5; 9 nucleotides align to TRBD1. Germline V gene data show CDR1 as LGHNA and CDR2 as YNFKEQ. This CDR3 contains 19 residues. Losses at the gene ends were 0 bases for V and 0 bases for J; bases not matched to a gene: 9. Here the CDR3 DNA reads TGTGCCAGCAGCCAAGATCGGGACAGGGACCTAAATAGCAATCAGCCCCAGCATTTT. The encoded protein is CASSQDRDRDLNSNQPQHF.

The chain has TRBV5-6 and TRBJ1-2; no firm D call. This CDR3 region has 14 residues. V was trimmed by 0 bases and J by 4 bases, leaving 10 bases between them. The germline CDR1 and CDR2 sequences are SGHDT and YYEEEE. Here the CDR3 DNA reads TGTGCCAGCAGCTTGGTTGGGGAGTTCTATGGCTACACCTTC. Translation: CASSLVGEFYGYTF.

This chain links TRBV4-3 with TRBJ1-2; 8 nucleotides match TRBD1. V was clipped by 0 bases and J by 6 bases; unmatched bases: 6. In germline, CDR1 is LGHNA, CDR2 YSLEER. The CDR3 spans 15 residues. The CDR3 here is CASSQDQAGGHGYTF. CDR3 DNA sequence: TGCGCCAGCAGCCAAGATCAGGCAGGGGGCCATGGCTACACCTTC.

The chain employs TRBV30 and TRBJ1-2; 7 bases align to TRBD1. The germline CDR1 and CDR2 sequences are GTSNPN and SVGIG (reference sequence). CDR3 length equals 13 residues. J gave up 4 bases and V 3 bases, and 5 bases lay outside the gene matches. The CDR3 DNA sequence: TGTGCCTGGAGAAGCCCAGGGGGCTATGGCTACACCTTC. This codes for CAWRSPGGYGYTF.

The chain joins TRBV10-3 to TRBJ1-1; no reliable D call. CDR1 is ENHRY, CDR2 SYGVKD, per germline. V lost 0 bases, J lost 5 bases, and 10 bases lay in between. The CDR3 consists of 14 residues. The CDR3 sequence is CAISESTPGTEAFF. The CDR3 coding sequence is TGTGCCATCAGTGAGTCGACTCCGGGAACTGAAGCTTTCTTT.

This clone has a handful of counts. DNA of the CDR3: TGTGCCAGCAGCCCGCAGGGGGCAGAGGATACGCAGTATTTT. Its translation: CASSPQGAEDTQYF. The chain couples TRBV7-3 to TRBJ2-3; TRBD1 aligns across 8 bases. Germline values: CDR1 SGHTA, CDR2 FQGTGA. Losses at the gene ends were 5 bases for V and 6 bases for J; bases not matched to a gene: 7. This CDR3 comprises 14 residues.

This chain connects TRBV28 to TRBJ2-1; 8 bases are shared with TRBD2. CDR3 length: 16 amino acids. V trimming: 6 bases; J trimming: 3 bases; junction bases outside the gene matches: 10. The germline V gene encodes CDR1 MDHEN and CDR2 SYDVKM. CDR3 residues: CASSIGGANFYNEQFF. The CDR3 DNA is TGTGCCAGCAGCATCGGGGGGGCCAATTTCTACAATGAGCAGTTCTTC. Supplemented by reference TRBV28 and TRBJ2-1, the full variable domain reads DVKVTQSSRYLVKRTGEKVFLECVQDMDHENMFWYRQDPGLGLRLIYFSYDVKMKEKGDIPEGYSVSREKKERFSLILESASTNQTSMYLCASSIGGANFYNEQFFGPGTRLTVL.

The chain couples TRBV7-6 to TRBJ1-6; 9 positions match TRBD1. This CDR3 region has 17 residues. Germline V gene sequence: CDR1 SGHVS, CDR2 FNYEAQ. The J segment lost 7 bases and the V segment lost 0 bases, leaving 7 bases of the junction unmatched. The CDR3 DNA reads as TGTGCCAGCAGCTTAGCTCCGGGACAGGGCTTCAATTCACCCCTCCACTTT. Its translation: CASSLAPGQGFNSPLHF. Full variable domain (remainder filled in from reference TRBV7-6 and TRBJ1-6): GAGVSQSPRYKVTKRGQDVALRCDPISGHVSLYWYRQALGQGPEFLTYFNYEAQQDKSGLPNDRFSAERPEGSISTLTIQRTEQRDSAMYRCASSLAPGQGFNSPLHFGNGTRLTVT.

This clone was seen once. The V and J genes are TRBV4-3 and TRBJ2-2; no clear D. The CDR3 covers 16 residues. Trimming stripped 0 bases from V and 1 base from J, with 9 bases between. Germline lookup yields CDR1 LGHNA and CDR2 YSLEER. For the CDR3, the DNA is TGCGCCAGCAGCCAAGATTCGGTAGAGAACACCGGGGAGCTGTTTTTT. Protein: CASSQDSVENTGELFF.

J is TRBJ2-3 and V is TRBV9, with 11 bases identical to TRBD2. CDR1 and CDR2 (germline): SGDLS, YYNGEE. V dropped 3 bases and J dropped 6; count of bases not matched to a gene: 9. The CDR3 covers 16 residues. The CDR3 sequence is CASSALSGGARDTQYF. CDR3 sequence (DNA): TGTGCCAGCAGCGCCCTTAGCGGGGGGGCCAGGGATACGCAGTATTTT.

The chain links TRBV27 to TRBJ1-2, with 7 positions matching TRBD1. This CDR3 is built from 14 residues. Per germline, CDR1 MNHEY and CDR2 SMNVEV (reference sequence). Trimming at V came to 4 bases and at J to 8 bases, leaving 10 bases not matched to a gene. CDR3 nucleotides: TGTGCCAGCAGTTCCGACAGGGTCTTAGGGGGCTACACCTTC. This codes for CASSSDRVLGGYTF.

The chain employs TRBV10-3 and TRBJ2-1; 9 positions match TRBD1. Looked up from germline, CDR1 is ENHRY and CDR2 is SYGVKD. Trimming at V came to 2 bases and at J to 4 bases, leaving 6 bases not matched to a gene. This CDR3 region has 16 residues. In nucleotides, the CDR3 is TGTGCCATCAGTGAGGGCGGACAGGGGAGGTACAATGAGCAGTTCTTC. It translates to CAISEGGQGRYNEQFF.

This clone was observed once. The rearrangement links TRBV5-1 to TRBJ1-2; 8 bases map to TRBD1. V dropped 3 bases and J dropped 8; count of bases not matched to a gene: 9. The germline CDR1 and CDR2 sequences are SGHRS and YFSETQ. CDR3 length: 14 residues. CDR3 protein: CASSSAGTGGGYTF. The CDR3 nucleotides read TGCGCCAGCAGCTCTGCTGGGACAGGCGGGGGCTACACCTTC.

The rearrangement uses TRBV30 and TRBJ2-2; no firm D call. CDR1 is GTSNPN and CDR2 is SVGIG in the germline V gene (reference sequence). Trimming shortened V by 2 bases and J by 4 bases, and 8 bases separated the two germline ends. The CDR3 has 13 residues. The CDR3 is CAWSFDITGELFF. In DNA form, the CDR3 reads TGTGCCTGGAGTTTCGACATCACCGGGGAGCTGTTTTTT.

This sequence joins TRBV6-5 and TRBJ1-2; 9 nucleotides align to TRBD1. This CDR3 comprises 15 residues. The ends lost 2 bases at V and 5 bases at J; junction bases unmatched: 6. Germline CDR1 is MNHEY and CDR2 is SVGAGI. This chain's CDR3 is CASSYEGQGRYGYTF. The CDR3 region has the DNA TGTGCCAGCAGTTACGAAGGACAGGGGCGATATGGCTACACCTTC.

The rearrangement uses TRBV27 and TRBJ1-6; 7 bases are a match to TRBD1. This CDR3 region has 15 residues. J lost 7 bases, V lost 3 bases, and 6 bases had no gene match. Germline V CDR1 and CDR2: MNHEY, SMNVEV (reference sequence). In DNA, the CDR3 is TGTGCCAGCAGTTTTCGGGACAGATTAAATTCACCCCTCCACTTT. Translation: CASSFRDRLNSPLHF.

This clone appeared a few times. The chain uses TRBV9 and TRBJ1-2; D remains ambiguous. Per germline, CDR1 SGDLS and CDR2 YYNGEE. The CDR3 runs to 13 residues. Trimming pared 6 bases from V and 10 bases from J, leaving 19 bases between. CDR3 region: CASTPAVGPTYTF. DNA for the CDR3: TGTGCCAGCACCCCTGCCGTTGGGCCCACCTACACCTTC.

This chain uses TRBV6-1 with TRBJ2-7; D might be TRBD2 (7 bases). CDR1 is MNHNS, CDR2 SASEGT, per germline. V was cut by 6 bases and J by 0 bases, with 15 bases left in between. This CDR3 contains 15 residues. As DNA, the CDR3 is TGTGCCAGCAGCAAAGGGGGGGTCAGCTCCTACGAGCAGTACTTC. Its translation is CASSKGGVSSYEQYF.

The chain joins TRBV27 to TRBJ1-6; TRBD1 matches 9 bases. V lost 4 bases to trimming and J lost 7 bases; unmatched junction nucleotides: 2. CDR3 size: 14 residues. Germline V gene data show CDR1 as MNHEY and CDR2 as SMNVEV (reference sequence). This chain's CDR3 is CASSSGTGNSPLHF. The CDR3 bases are TGTGCCAGCAGTTCCGGGACAGGGAATTCACCCCTCCACTTT.

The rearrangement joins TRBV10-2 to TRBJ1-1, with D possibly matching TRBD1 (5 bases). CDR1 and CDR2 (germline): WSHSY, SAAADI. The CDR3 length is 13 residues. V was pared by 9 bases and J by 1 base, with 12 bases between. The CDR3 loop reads CASAGLSNTEAFF. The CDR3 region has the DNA TGCGCCAGTGCGGGACTTTCGAACACTGAAGCTTTCTTT.

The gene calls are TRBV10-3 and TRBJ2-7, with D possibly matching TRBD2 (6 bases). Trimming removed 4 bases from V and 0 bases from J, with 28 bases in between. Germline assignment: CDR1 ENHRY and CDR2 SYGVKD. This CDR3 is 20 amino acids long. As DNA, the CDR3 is TGTGCCATCAGTGGAGGTGGGAGGACCACGAAGGGAATAAGCTCCTACGAGCAGTACTTC. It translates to CAISGGGRTTKGISSYEQYF.